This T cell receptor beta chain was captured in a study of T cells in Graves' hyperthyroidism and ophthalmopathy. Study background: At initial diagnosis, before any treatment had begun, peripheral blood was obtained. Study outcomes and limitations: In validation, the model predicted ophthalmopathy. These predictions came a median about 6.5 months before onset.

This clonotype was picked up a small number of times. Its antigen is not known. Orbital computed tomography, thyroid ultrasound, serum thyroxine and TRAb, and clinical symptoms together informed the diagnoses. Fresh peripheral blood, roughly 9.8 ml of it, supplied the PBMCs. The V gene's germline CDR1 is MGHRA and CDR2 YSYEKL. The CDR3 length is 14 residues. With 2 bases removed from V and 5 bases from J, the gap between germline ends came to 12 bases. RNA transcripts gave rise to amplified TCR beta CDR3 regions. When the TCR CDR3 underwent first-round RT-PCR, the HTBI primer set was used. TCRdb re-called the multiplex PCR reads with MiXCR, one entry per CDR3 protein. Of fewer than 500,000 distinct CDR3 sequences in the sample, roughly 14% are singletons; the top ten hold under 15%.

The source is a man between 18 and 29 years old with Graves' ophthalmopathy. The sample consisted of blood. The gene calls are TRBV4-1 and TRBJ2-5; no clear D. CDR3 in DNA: TGCGCCAGCAGCCAAATTGTAAGCGTGGAGACCCAGTACTTC. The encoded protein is CASSQIVSVETQYF.